This TCR beta chain was observed in a study of T cell repertoires in cytomegalovirus infection. Background on the study: Recently described HLA-C-restricted plus well-studied HLA-B-restricted CMV epitopes were used. It was the public TCR beta signatures that indicated both CMV infection and matching HLA type.

Trimming removed 0 bases from V and 9 bases from J; junction bases left unmatched: 7. The CDR3 runs 14 residues. The germline gives CDR1 DFQATT, CDR2 SNEGSKA (reference sequence). Study-wide results and limits: HLA-C-restricted CMV-specific TCR beta clonotypes were dominant in the ex vivo response.

MiXCR, run by TCRdb on the reads, gives a single entry per CDR3 protein. This sample yields roughly 340,000 distinct CDR3 sequences, of which 25% to 35% are seen a single time; 15% to 25% belongs to the top ten. On this clonotype itself: The target antigen is unknown.

The gene calls are TRBV20-1 and TRBJ2-1, with 8 bases matching TRBD2. The source was cultured PBMCs, collected from culture after CMV antigen stimulation. This sequence originates from a human donor in good health (CMV status not recorded). Some clones in this sample may be carry-over from other donors' samples. The CDR3 protein is CSARDVGGAAEQFF. The DNA for the CDR3 is TGCAGTGCTAGAGATGTCGGGGGGGCCGCTGAGCAGTTCTTC.